These 17 T cell receptor beta chains were all obtained from the same sample, sequenced in a study of tumor-infiltrating lymphocytes in primary liver carcinoma. Synthesis of TCR beta cDNA was carried out from 500 ng total RNA with a constant-region primer. Libraries covering TCR beta were generated through three nested multiplex PCR rounds (using a slightly modified ARM-PCR). The study ran its first two PCR rounds for around 10 cycles each, using TRBV1-TRBV30 forward primers and a C-beta reverse primer. One entry per CDR3 protein, called by TCRdb with MiXCR from the multiplex PCR reads. Of around 88,000 distinct CDR3 sequences listed, approximately 72% were seen once; the top ten hold around 30%. The study co-extracted DNA and RNA from around 20-30 mg of unsorted bulk tissue. Sequences were obtained from tumor-adjacent normal liver tissue. Every receptor here comes from a man aged 35 to 55 with primary liver carcinoma and hepatitis B virus infection.

For this clonotype: The conserved final phenylalanine or tryptophan is absent from the CDR3, which likely points to a read error. The chain uses TRBV11-2 and TRBJ2-2; 10 bases map to TRBD2. Germline CDR1 SGHAT, CDR2 FQNNGV. The CDR3 spans 17 residues. The CDR3: CASNGGLAERNTGKLFY. CDR3 coding DNA: TGTGCCAGCAACGGAGGACTAGCGGAGCGGAACACCGGGAAGCTGTTTTAT.

This clonotype was seen many times. The J gene is TRBJ2-1, the V gene TRBV6-6, with 8 positions matching TRBD2. The germline V gene encodes CDR1 MNHNY and CDR2 SVGAGI (reference sequence). The J segment lost 4 bases and the V segment lost 4 bases, leaving 6 bases of the junction unmatched. The CDR3 sequence is 15 residues long. The CDR3 DNA reads as TGTGCCAGCAGTTTCGGTAGCGGGGATTACAATGAGCAGTTCTTC. Residues: CASSFGSGDYNEQFF.

This clonotype was observed once. At one end, the junction sequence differs from germline, possibly due to a read error. This chain links TRBV6-6 with TRBJ2-3; maybe TRBD1 (5 bases). The CDR3 spans 11 residues. Germline loops: CDR1 MNHNY, CDR2 SVGAGI (reference sequence). The CDR3 DNA reads as TGTGCCAGCCTAGGGGCGGATATGCAGTATTTT. Translating gives CASLGADMQYF.

This rearrangement joins TRBV28 to TRBJ2-5; 7 bases map to TRBD1. Germline values: CDR1 MDHEN, CDR2 SYDVKM. J was trimmed by 1 base and V by 10 bases; bases with no gene match: 18. The CDR3 loop spans 17 amino acids. The DNA of the CDR3 is TGTGCCAACAGCTGGGCTGGACAGGTTGATCCCCAAGAGACCCAGTACTTC. Residues: CANSWAGQVDPQETQYF.

This clonotype was recorded once. This chain uses TRBV7-8 with TRBJ2-3; TRBD2 aligns across 9 bases. Germline lookup yields CDR1 SGHVS and CDR2 FQNEAQ. The CDR3 extends over 17 amino acids. This chain's CDR3 is CVSSLAHAGGPHDTQYF. DNA for the CDR3: TGTGTCAGTAGCTTAGCCCATGCGGGAGGGCCACATGATACGCAGTATTTT.

This rearrangement joins TRBV7-3 to TRBJ1-6, with 7 positions matching TRBD1. The CDR3 sequence is 15 residues long. V shed 4 bases, J shed 5 bases, and the junction held 5 bases outside the gene matches. Germline lookup yields CDR1 SGHTA and CDR2 FQGTGA. Here the CDR3 DNA reads TGTGCCAGCAGCTCGACAGGGTTCGATAATTCACCCCTCCACTTT. It is translated as CASSSTGFDNSPLHF. Combining the CDR3 with reference TRBV7-3 and TRBJ1-6 gives the whole variable domain GAGVSQTPSNKVTEKGKYVELRCDPISGHTALYWYRQSLGQGPEFLIYFQGTGAADDSGLPNDRFFAVRPEGSVSTLKIQRTERGDSAVYLCASSSTGFDNSPLHFGNGTRLTVT.

In the case of this clonotype: The junction departs from the called germline gene at one end, perhaps through a read error. The chain links TRBV28 to TRBJ2-2, with D unresolved. The CDR3 runs 12 residues. Germline assignment: CDR1 MDHEN and CDR2 SYDVKM. CDR3 amino acids: CTSSLNTGELFF. The CDR3 bases are TGTACCAGCAGCCTTAACACCGGGGAGCTGTTTTTT.

This clonotype was seen more than once but under ten times. Just one base apart from a much larger clone, this may be a read error. The rearrangement joins TRBV13 to TRBJ2-2; 7 positions match TRBD2. The CDR3 length is 18 residues. The junction had 16 bases not matched to a gene; V was cut back by 2 bases and J by 7 bases. The germline V gene has CDR1 PRHDT and CDR2 FYEKMQ (reference sequence). The CDR3 DNA is TGTGCCAGCAGCTTACTGCAGCTAGTGGGAGGGCCTAACGGGGAGCTGTTTTTT. It is translated as CASSLLQLVGGPNGELFF.

Concerning this clonotype: A much bigger clone sits one base away, suggesting this may be a read error. The chain recombines TRBV13 with TRBJ2-1, with 8 positions matching TRBD1. The germline gives CDR1 PRHDT, CDR2 FYEKMQ (reference sequence). This CDR3 is built from 13 residues. Unmatched junction bases numbered 1, after V lost 2 bases and J lost 7 bases. CDR3 DNA sequence: TGTGCCAGCAGCTTAAACAGGGGGAATGAGCAGTTCTTC. Protein sequence: CASSLNRGNEQFF. Drawing the rest from reference TRBV13 and TRBJ2-1, the complete variable domain is AAGVIQSPRHLIKEKRETATLKCYPIPRHDTVYWYQQGPGQDPQFLISFYEKMQSDKGSIPDRFSAQQFSDYHSELNMSSLELGDSALYFCASSLNRGNEQFFGPGTRLTVL.

The gene calls are TRBV29-1 and TRBJ2-7; 8 nucleotides match TRBD1. The CDR3 sequence is 14 residues long. Looked up from germline, CDR1 is SQVTM and CDR2 is ANQGSEA. V trimming: 7 bases; J trimming: 5 bases; junction bases outside the gene matches: 13. The chain's CDR3 is CSAGAVTGDDEQYF. The CDR3 DNA follows: TGCAGCGCTGGAGCCGTGACAGGGGACGACGAGCAGTACTTC.

A word on this clonotype: This could be a read error, since a much larger clone is one nucleotide away. It is likely a read error, because the conserved phenylalanine at the end of the CDR3 is missing. The rearrangement links TRBV5-1 to TRBJ2-1, with D possibly called TRBD1 or TRBD2 (5 bases each). The CDR3 consists of 12 residues. Trimming shortened V by 4 bases and J by 7 bases, and 9 bases separated the two germline ends. CDR1 and CDR2 (germline): SGHRS, YFSETQ. This CDR3 is CASSLRENEQFL. The CDR3 nucleotides are TGCGCCAGCAGCCTCAGGGAGAATGAGCAGTTCTTA.

This clonotype was observed a few times. V gene TRBV7-9 combines with J gene TRBJ2-3; D is unresolved. CDR1 and CDR2 (germline): SEHNR, FQNEAQ (reference sequence). The CDR3 is 13 residues long. Trimming pared 2 bases from V and 6 bases from J, leaving 9 bases between. In DNA form, the CDR3 reads TGTGCCAGCAGCTTACATACACCCGATACGCAGTATTTT. Amino acids: CASSLHTPDTQYF. The full variable domain, rest sourced from reference TRBV7-9 and TRBJ2-3, is DTGVSQNPRHKITKRGQNVTFRCDPISEHNRLYWYRQTLGQGPEFLTYFQNEAQLEKSRLLSDRFSAERPKGSFSTLEIQRTEQGDSAMYLCASSLHTPDTQYFGPGTRLTVL.

The chain recombines TRBV5-6 with TRBJ1-1; the D gene is possibly TRBD1 (5 bases). CDR3 length equals 14 residues. Germline V CDR1 and CDR2: SGHDT, YYEEEE. Trimming pared 2 bases from V and 5 bases from J, leaving 13 bases between. The chain's CDR3 is CASSFADMGTEAFF. The CDR3 nucleotides are TGTGCCAGCAGCTTCGCGGACATGGGAACTGAAGCTTTCTTT.

V and J are TRBV7-9 and TRBJ2-1, with D perhaps TRBD2 (6 bases). The germline gives CDR1 SEHNR, CDR2 FQNEAQ (reference sequence). The CDR3 sequence is 15 residues long. V was pared by 4 bases and J by 9 bases, with 19 bases between. The CDR3 DNA follows: TGTGCCAGCAGCTCATCGGCGGGGACTGCGGGTGAGCAGTTCTTC. Amino acids: CASSSSAGTAGEQFF. The variable domain in full, with the rest retrieved from reference TRBV7-9 and TRBJ2-1, is DTGVSQNPRHKITKRGQNVTFRCDPISEHNRLYWYRQTLGQGPEFLTYFQNEAQLEKSRLLSDRFSAERPKGSFSTLEIQRTEQGDSAMYLCASSSSAGTAGEQFFGPGTRLTVL.

The chain uses TRBV11-2 and TRBJ2-1, with 8 bases matching TRBD2. The CDR3 covers 15 residues. The J segment lost 0 bases and the V segment lost 6 bases, leaving 4 bases of the junction unmatched. The V gene's germline CDR1 is SGHAT and CDR2 FQNNGV. CDR3 in DNA: TGTGCCAGCAGTCGGGGGGGGAGCTCCTACAATGAGCAGTTCTTC. It is translated as CASSRGGSSYNEQFF.

This clonotype has a count of ten or more. The chain is built from TRBV29-1 and TRBJ2-1; 9 bases agree with TRBD2. The CDR3 runs 13 residues. Germline V gene data show CDR1 as SQVTM and CDR2 as ANQGSEA. With V trimmed by 6 bases and J by 8 bases, 8 bases remained unmatched. CDR3 residues: CSVEREVPYEQFF. CDR3 nucleotides: TGCAGCGTGGAGCGGGAGGTTCCCTATGAGCAGTTCTTC.

This clonotype was recorded many times. J is TRBJ1-1 and V is TRBV29-1, with 9 bases identical to TRBD1. V gave up 6 bases and J gave up 5 bases; unmatched junction bases: 10. CDR3 length: 14 residues. Germline assignment: CDR1 SQVTM and CDR2 ANQGSEA. Written as DNA, the CDR3 is TGCAGCGTCTCCGGGGGACAGGGAAAGACTGAAGCTTTCTTT. It specifies CSVSGGQGKTEAFF.